Listed here are 30 T cell receptor beta chains from one sample, sequenced in a study of blood T cells in healthy people across ages. Alongside a J-beta primer mix, a sample-barcoded 5' primer served in a second PCR lasting roughly 7 to 12 cycles. TCRdb analysed the 5' RACE reads with MiXCR anew, one entry per CDR3 protein. The sample lists fewer than 1,200,000 distinct CDR3 sequences, under 30% occurring once. The data also belong to a second study, concerning T cells of mothers and their children.

The sequenced sample was blood. The source of these receptors is a girl aged 2-10 years in good health.

This clonotype occurred a few times. V gene TRBV19 combines with J gene TRBJ2-3, with D possibly TRBD2 on 6 matching bases. V was trimmed by 6 bases and J by 4 bases, leaving 11 bases between them. Germline lookup yields CDR1 LNHDA and CDR2 SQIVND (reference sequence). The CDR3 covers 13 residues. CDR3 protein: CASSGTPADTQYF. CDR3 DNA: TGTGCCAGTAGCGGGACTCCCGCAGATACGCAGTATTTT.

This clonotype has more than one count but fewer than ten. This chain joins TRBV20-1 and TRBJ2-7; D perhaps matches TRBD2 (6 bases). Trimming pared 5 bases from V and 0 bases from J, leaving 14 bases between. Germline V lookup: CDR1 DFQATT, CDR2 SNEGSKA (reference sequence). The CDR3 is made up of 14 amino acids. The CDR3: CSALDSGSSYEQYF. In DNA, the CDR3 is TGCAGTGCTCTCGATAGCGGAAGCTCCTACGAGCAGTACTTC.

This clonotype was seen a handful of times. The V call is TRBV29-1, the J call TRBJ1-1, with D possibly matching TRBD1 (5 bases). The CDR3 runs to 15 residues. The V gene's germline CDR1 is SQVTM and CDR2 ANQGSEA. Trimming cost V 5 bases and J 11 bases, with 27 bases left between them. The CDR3 reads CSVRGLGDFSMRAFF. The DNA of the CDR3 is TGCAGCGTTCGGGGCTTGGGGGATTTTTCGATGCGGGCTTTCTTT.

The chain couples TRBV20-1 to TRBJ2-3, with D unresolved. The CDR3 sequence is 13 residues long. Trimming left V 6 bases short and J 11 bases short, with 21 bases between. Germline V gene sequence: CDR1 DFQATT, CDR2 SNEGSKA (reference sequence). CDR3 protein: CSAGEGPMWGQYF. The CDR3 bases are TGCAGTGCCGGAGAAGGGCCCATGTGGGGGCAGTATTTT.

The chain uses TRBV28 and TRBJ2-5; D perhaps matches TRBD1 (6 bases). Trimming cost V 6 bases and J 5 bases, with 13 bases left between them. Looked up from germline, CDR1 is MDHEN and CDR2 is SYDVKM. There are 13 residues in the CDR3. The CDR3 spells CASSWDIQETQYF. The CDR3 bases are TGTGCCAGCAGCTGGGACATCCAGGAGACCCAGTACTTC.

The V call is TRBV29-1, the J call TRBJ1-1; D possibly corresponds to TRBD1 (5 bases). Germline V gene data show CDR1 as SQVTM and CDR2 as ANQGSEA. Trimming stripped 7 bases from V and 3 bases from J, with 15 bases between. This CDR3 region has 13 residues. The CDR3 nucleotides read TGCAGCGCTAGTTTCGCCAGGGACACTGAAGCTTTCTTT. Translation: CSASFARDTEAFF.

This clonotype has ten or more counts. This chain joins TRBV29-1 and TRBJ1-1; maybe TRBD1 (5 bases). This CDR3 spans 12 amino acids. Trimming pared 4 bases from V and 7 bases from J, leaving 13 bases between. Germline lookup yields CDR1 SQVTM and CDR2 ANQGSEA. The CDR3 sequence is CSVVAGWDEAFF. DNA for the CDR3: TGCAGCGTTGTGGCAGGGTGGGATGAAGCTTTCTTT.

This clonotype was seen a few times. V usage is TRBV7-3 and J usage is TRBJ2-5, with TRBD2 identical over 13 bases. The better agreement between TRBJ2-1 and the DNA end casts doubt on the J call. Germline CDR1 and CDR2: SGHTA and FQGTGA. The CDR3 totals 15 residues. The CDR3 loop is CASSWTSGRLDEQFF. In DNA, the CDR3 is TGTGCCAGCAGCTGGACTAGCGGGAGATTGGATGAGCAGTTCTTC.

There are a few counts of this clonotype. The chain employs TRBV2 and TRBJ2-2, with 8 bases identical to TRBD1. The CDR3 is 16 amino acids. Germline V gene data show CDR1 as SNHLY and CDR2 as FYNNEI. The V segment lost 5 bases and the J segment 5 bases; nucleotides outside the gene matches: 10. The CDR3 DNA reads TGTGCCAGCAGTAAAACCGGGACAGGCTTAACCGGGGAGCTGTTTTTT. Protein product: CASSKTGTGLTGELFF.

Only a few counts were recorded for this clonotype. V gene TRBV4-1 combines with J gene TRBJ2-7; D not certain. The germline V gene has CDR1 MGHRA and CDR2 YSYEKL. V was shortened by 3 bases and J by 2 bases, with 11 bases between the two germline ends. The CDR3 contains 14 residues. As DNA, the CDR3 is TGCGCCAGCAGCCAGATTTGGGGTACCTACGAGCAGTACTTC. Protein product: CASSQIWGTYEQYF.

The V gene is TRBV10-3, the J gene TRBJ1-2; D gene unclear. V was pared by 0 bases and J by 4 bases, with 6 bases between. The CDR3 has 13 amino acids. Germline V gene lookup returns CDR1 ENHRY and CDR2 SYGVKD. In nucleotides, the CDR3 is TGTGCCATCAGTGAGTCGATATCCTATGGCTACACCTTC. It translates to CAISESISYGYTF.

The chain employs TRBV7-9 and TRBJ2-1; 10 bases are shared with TRBD2. From germline, CDR1 is SEHNR and CDR2 FQNEAQ (reference sequence). The CDR3 is made up of 17 amino acids. J was trimmed by 3 bases and V by 2 bases; bases with no gene match: 7. This CDR3 is CASSLTTSGAVYNEQFF. The CDR3, as DNA: TGTGCCAGCAGCTTAACTACTAGCGGGGCGGTCTACAATGAGCAGTTCTTC.

This chain joins TRBV6-5 and TRBJ2-1; D not resolved. CDR3 length: 14 amino acids. The germline gives CDR1 MNHEY, CDR2 SVGAGI. Between the trimmed V and J ends, which lost 2 bases and 8 bases, there was a span of 13 bases. CDR3 DNA sequence: TGTGCCAGCAGTTACACCCTTGGTCGGGATGAGCAGTTCTTC. This encodes CASSYTLGRDEQFF.

The V call is TRBV19, the J call TRBJ2-1; the match to TRBD2 covers 10 bases. The trim removed 7 bases at V and 3 bases at J, leaving 24 bases unmatched. CDR3 length equals 21 residues. The V gene's germline CDR1 is LNHDA and CDR2 SQIVND (reference sequence). CDR3 bases: TGTGCCAGTATTTTTAAAGGATCCCCTAGCGGGAGCCCCACTGGCTACAATGAGCAGTTCTTC. It yields the protein CASIFKGSPSGSPTGYNEQFF. Variable domain in full (rest from reference TRBV19 and TRBJ2-1): DGGITQSPKYLFRKEGQNVTLSCEQNLNHDAMYWYRQDPGQGLRLIYYSQIVNDFQKGDIAEGYSVSREKKESFPLTVTSAQKNPTAFYLCASIFKGSPSGSPTGYNEQFFGPGTRLTVL.

In DNA, the CDR3 is TGCAGCGTATTGACAGGAGCCCGCGGGGATGGCTACACCTTC. It encodes CSVLTGARGDGYTF. The V call is TRBV29-1, the J call TRBJ1-2, with D tentatively TRBD1 (6 bases). Per the germline V gene, CDR1 is SQVTM and CDR2 is ANQGSEA. Between the trimmed V and J ends, which lost 6 bases and 6 bases, there was a span of 20 bases. This CDR3 comprises 14 residues. The full variable domain, rest sourced from reference TRBV29-1 and TRBJ1-2, is SAVISQKPSRDICQRGTSLTIQCQVDSQVTMMFWYRQQPGQSLTLIATANQGSEATYESGFVIDKFPISRPNLTFSTLTVSNMSPEDSSIYLCSVLTGARGDGYTFGSGTRLTVV.

This clonotype was counted a single time. The V call is TRBV7-9, the J call TRBJ2-1, with a possible D match to TRBD2 (6 bases). Germline V gene sequence: CDR1 SEHNR, CDR2 FQNEAQ (reference sequence). V was cut by 3 bases and J by 7 bases, with 10 bases left in between. The CDR3 runs to 13 residues. For the CDR3, the DNA is TGTGCCAGCAGCTTCCCTGGGGGGAATGAGCAGTTCTTC. Translated, it gives CASSFPGGNEQFF.

This clonotype has a handful of counts. The rearrangement links TRBV5-6 to TRBJ1-1; D gene unclear. The CDR3 runs 14 residues. Germline CDR1 is SGHDT and CDR2 is YYEEEE. Trimming cost V 4 bases and J 4 bases, with 14 bases left between them. CDR3 region: CASSLVSVGTEAFF. CDR3 nucleotides: TGTGCCAGCAGCCTAGTTTCTGTGGGCACTGAAGCTTTCTTT.

V gene TRBV15 combines with J gene TRBJ1-2; TRBD1 might be the D (5 bases). The V end lost 3 bases, the J end lost 4 bases, and 12 bases lay between the germline ends. This CDR3 is built from 14 residues. Germline CDR1 reads LNHNV; CDR2 reads YYDKDF (reference sequence). The CDR3 bases are TGTGCCACCAGCAGGTTTGGGGGAACCTATGGCTACACCTTC. It specifies CATSRFGGTYGYTF. The variable domain in full, with the rest retrieved from reference TRBV15 and TRBJ1-2, is DAMVIQNPRYQVTQFGKPVTLSCSQTLNHNVMYWYQQKSSQAPKLLFHYYDKDFNNEADTPDNFQSRRPNTSFCFLDIRSPGLGDTAMYLCATSRFGGTYGYTFGSGTRLTVV.

The chain carries TRBV9 and TRBJ2-5, with TRBD1 as a possible D gene (5 bases). The V gene's germline CDR1 is SGDLS and CDR2 YYNGEE. Trimming stripped 3 bases from V and 5 bases from J, with 11 bases between. There are 13 residues in the CDR3. The CDR3 is CASSAWGSETQYF. Here the CDR3 DNA reads TGTGCCAGCAGCGCCTGGGGCAGTGAGACCCAGTACTTC.

The chain couples TRBV6-5 to TRBJ2-3, with a weak D call TRBD2 (6 bases). Germline loops: CDR1 MNHEY, CDR2 SVGAGI. The CDR3 loop spans 13 amino acids. With 0 bases removed from V and 11 bases from J, the gap between germline ends came to 12 bases. The CDR3 is CASSYSWGTQQYF. CDR3 coding DNA: TGTGCCAGCAGTTACTCATGGGGGACTCAGCAGTATTTT.

The chain employs TRBV7-3 and TRBJ1-1; D uncertain. Trimming took 3 bases from V and 4 from J, leaving 9 bases between them. The CDR3 is 13 amino acids. The V gene's germline CDR1 is SGHTA and CDR2 FQGTGA. The CDR3 reads CASSFVGITEAFF. The CDR3 DNA is TGTGCCAGCAGCTTTGTGGGAATCACTGAAGCTTTCTTT. The full variable domain, its missing parts supplied by reference TRBV7-3 and TRBJ1-1, is GAGVSQTPSNKVTEKGKYVELRCDPISGHTALYWYRQSLGQGPEFLIYFQGTGAADDSGLPNDRFFAVRPEGSVSTLKIQRTERGDSAVYLCASSFVGITEAFFGQGTRLTVV.

This clonotype was picked up a small number of times. The V call is TRBV7-9, the J call TRBJ2-5; D gene ambiguous. The CDR3 extends over 12 amino acids. Germline CDR1 reads SEHNR; CDR2 reads FQNEAQ (reference sequence). V was shortened by 3 bases and J by 7 bases, with 9 bases between the two germline ends. The CDR3 region has the DNA TGTGCCAGCAGCTTTTTGGCTTCGACCCAGTACTTC. This encodes CASSFLASTQYF.

This chain links TRBV6-1 with TRBJ1-3; D might be TRBD1 (5 bases). V lost 5 bases and J lost 0, with 11 bases in between. Germline CDR1 is MNHNS and CDR2 is SASEGT. This CDR3 contains 15 residues. CDR3 protein: CASSRRGDSGNTIYF. In DNA form, the CDR3 reads TGTGCCAGCAGTCGAAGAGGGGACTCTGGAAACACCATATATTTT.

The table lists this clonotype with a few counts. This sequence joins TRBV5-5 and TRBJ2-4, with 8 bases matching TRBD1. V was pared by 2 bases and J by 8 bases, with 6 bases of the junction left unmatched. The length of the CDR3 is 14 residues. CDR1 is SGHKS, CDR2 YYEKEE, per germline (reference sequence). CDR3 DNA: TGTGCCAGCAGCTTTCAGGGGGCGAGGGACATTCAGTACTTC. Its protein is CASSFQGARDIQYF.

J is TRBJ2-7 and V is TRBV7-9; no clear D gene. Per the germline V gene, CDR1 is SEHNR and CDR2 is FQNEAQ (reference sequence). This CDR3 spans 13 amino acids. V was clipped by 5 bases and J by 7 bases, with 15 bases between them. The CDR3 DNA reads as TGTGCCAGCAGCCTGGGCGGAGATAGAGAGCAGTACTTC. Its protein product is CASSLGGDREQYF. The whole variable domain, filled in from reference TRBV7-9 and TRBJ2-7, reads DTGVSQNPRHKITKRGQNVTFRCDPISEHNRLYWYRQTLGQGPEFLTYFQNEAQLEKSRLLSDRFSAERPKGSFSTLEIQRTEQGDSAMYLCASSLGGDREQYFGPGTRLTVT.

This clonotype showed up just a few times. V gene TRBV7-9 combines with J gene TRBJ2-2; TRBD1 is a possible D gene (6 bases). This CDR3 is built from 13 residues. Looked up from germline, CDR1 is SEHNR and CDR2 is FQNEAQ (reference sequence). Trimming left V 4 bases short and J 6 bases short, with 9 bases between. For the CDR3, the DNA is TGTGCCAGCAGCTGTACAGGGCCCGGGGAGCTGTTTTTT. Protein product: CASSCTGPGELFF.

The chain couples TRBV7-9 to TRBJ2-7; D may be TRBD1 (6 bases). The CDR3 loop spans 14 amino acids. The V end lost 1 base, the J end lost 3 bases, and 10 bases lay between the germline ends. Germline V CDR1 and CDR2: SEHNR, FQNEAQ (reference sequence). The CDR3 loop reads CASSLDQGIYEQYF. In DNA, the CDR3 is TGTGCCAGCAGCTTAGACCAGGGGATCTACGAGCAGTACTTC.

This clonotype was counted at least ten times. The V and J genes are TRBV20-1 and TRBJ2-1; D is undetermined. Germline V gene data show CDR1 as DFQATT and CDR2 as SNEGSKA (reference sequence). Trimming shortened V by 3 bases and J by 6 bases, and 9 bases separated the two germline ends. CDR3 length equals 12 residues. CDR3 sequence (DNA): TGCAGTGCTAGTGTGTTCAGCAATGAGCAGTTCTTC. This codes for CSASVFSNEQFF.

The table lists this clonotype with a few counts. V and J are TRBV7-6 and TRBJ1-2; D is undetermined. Germline loops: CDR1 SGHVS, CDR2 FNYEAQ. The CDR3 extends over 15 amino acids. V shed 0 bases and J shed 7 bases, with 15 bases lying between them. CDR3 DNA sequence: TGTGCCAGCAGCTTAGCGGGTGCGGTTTCCTCTGGCTACACCTTC. Residues: CASSLAGAVSSGYTF.

V usage is TRBV7-9 and J usage is TRBJ2-5; no reliable D call. The end of the DNA fits TRBJ2-7 better, so the J call may be wrong. Germline CDR1 reads SEHNR; CDR2 reads FQNEAQ (reference sequence). The CDR3 runs to 14 residues. The CDR3 region has the DNA TGTGCCAGCAGCCCCCCGAGTAGATCCTACGAGCAGTACTTC. Its translation is CASSPPSRSYEQYF.